These 25 T cell receptor beta chains share one sample of origin, sequenced in a study of cytomegalovirus exposure and HLA in healthy donors. Amplification used 60 Vbeta primers and 13 Jbeta primers. Assay used: immunoSEQ multiplex PCR; TCRdb lists only in-frame clones, some missing. The sample data list about 96,000 clones. Source material: PBMCs. These TCRs come from a woman aged 25 to 39 in good health and CMV-seronegative.

The chain joins TRBV25-1 to TRBJ1-4; maybe TRBD1 (6 bases). V was trimmed by 1 base and J by 7 bases, leaving 19 bases between them. There are 17 residues in the CDR3. Germline lookup yields CDR1 MGHDK and CDR2 SYGVNS. For the CDR3, the DNA is TGTGCCAGCAGTGAATTCGCCTTTGGGGGCGACGGTGAAAAACTGTTTTTT. It translates to CASSEFAFGGDGEKLFF.

The chain carries TRBV5-6 and TRBJ1-5; the D gene is possibly TRBD1 (5 bases). CDR3 length equals 15 residues. CDR1 is SGHDT, CDR2 YYEEEE, per germline. Deletions cut 3 bases from V and 7 bases from J, with 17 bases between. As DNA, the CDR3 is TGTGCCAGCAGCTCGGGCGCAGGGAAAGCGCAGCCCCAGCATTTT. This encodes CASSSGAGKAQPQHF.

The rearrangement uses TRBV6-6 and TRBJ1-2, with D perhaps TRBD1 (6 bases). The CDR3 covers 15 residues. CDR1 is MNHNY, CDR2 SVGAGI, per germline (reference sequence). With 5 bases removed from V and 7 bases from J, the gap between germline ends came to 20 bases. CDR3 loop: CASSQTLRGQAGYTF. The CDR3 nucleotides read TGTGCCAGCAGTCAAACCCTCAGGGGACAAGCTGGCTACACCTTC.

The rearrangement joins TRBV4-1 to TRBJ2-5, with a weak D call TRBD1 (6 bases). The germline V and J ends were trimmed by 3 bases and 5 bases, with 16 bases remaining between them. The CDR3 totals 15 residues. CDR1 MGHRA and CDR2 YSYEKL come from the germline V gene. Here the CDR3 reads CASSHLGRQGETQYF. In DNA, the CDR3 is TGCGCCAGCAGCCACCTGGGACGGCAGGGGGAGACCCAGTACTTC.

With regard to this clone: The same CDR3 can be traced to other DNA sequences in this sample. This rearrangement joins TRBV19 to TRBJ1-2, with 8 nucleotides matching TRBD1. Germline V gives CDR1 LNHDA, CDR2 SQIVND (reference sequence). The CDR3 runs 12 residues. Unmatched junction bases numbered 7, after V lost 8 bases and J lost 8 bases. CDR3 sequence (DNA): TGTGCCAGTCAGGGGGCAGGGGAGGGCTACACCTTC. Amino acids: CASQGAGEGYTF. The whole variable domain, filled in from reference TRBV19 and TRBJ1-2, reads DGGITQSPKYLFRKEGQNVTLSCEQNLNHDAMYWYRQDPGQGLRLIYYSQIVNDFQKGDIAEGYSVSREKKESFPLTVTSAQKNPTAFYLCASQGAGEGYTFGSGTRLTVV.

This chain links TRBV4-1 with TRBJ1-6, with D possibly matching TRBD1 (5 bases). The CDR3 consists of 15 residues. The germline CDR1 and CDR2 sequences are MGHRA and YSYEKL. Trimming left V 1 base short and J 7 bases short, with 11 bases between. The DNA for the CDR3 is TGCGCCAGCAGCCAAGTATGGGGGGGGAATTCACCCCTCCACTTT. Encoded protein: CASSQVWGGNSPLHF.

The chain uses TRBV29-1 and TRBJ2-7; D perhaps matches TRBD2 (6 bases). Trimming pared 0 bases from V and 10 bases from J, leaving 13 bases between. Germline CDR1 SQVTM, CDR2 ANQGSEA. CDR3 length equals 12 residues. CDR3 residues: CSVEDGAGVQYF. The CDR3 DNA sequence: TGCAGCGTTGAAGATGGAGCGGGCGTTCAGTACTTC.

This chain connects TRBV5-4 to TRBJ1-1; a possible D gene is TRBD1 (6 bases). Germline V lookup: CDR1 SGHNT, CDR2 YYREEE (reference sequence). V was cut by 5 bases and J by 4 bases, with 12 bases left in between. The CDR3 covers 13 residues. The CDR3: CASRVTGLTEAFF. The CDR3 DNA reads TGTGCCAGCAGAGTGACAGGTCTCACTGAAGCTTTCTTT. Drawing the rest from reference TRBV5-4 and TRBJ1-1, the complete variable domain is ETGVTQSPTHLIKTRGQQVTLRCSSQSGHNTVSWYQQALGQGPQFIFQYYREEENGRGNFPPRFSGLQFPNYSSELNVNALELDDSALYLCASRVTGLTEAFFGQGTRLTVV.

V gene TRBV6-4 combines with J gene TRBJ2-3, with D perhaps matching TRBD2 (6 bases). CDR1 is MRHNA and CDR2 is SNTAGT in the germline V gene. V gave up 3 bases and J gave up 12 bases, with 16 bases separating them. This CDR3 is built from 13 residues. Written as DNA, the CDR3 is TGTGCCAGCAGTGATAATCTGCGGGACCCCCAGTATTTT. Amino acids: CASSDNLRDPQYF.

The chain has TRBV6-6 and TRBJ2-2, with D possibly matching TRBD2 (5 bases). The CDR3 consists of 15 residues. The V end was cut by 6 bases, the J end by 7 bases, with 18 bases between. CDR1 is MNHNY, CDR2 SVGAGI, per germline (reference sequence). CDR3 sequence: CASRWPGGGIGELFF. CDR3 in DNA: TGTGCCAGCAGGTGGCCCGGCGGAGGAATCGGGGAGCTGTTTTTT.

The chain couples TRBV27 to TRBJ2-5, with D perhaps TRBD1 (6 bases). Gene TRBJ2-7 matches the end of the DNA better, so the J call may be wrong. This CDR3 spans 13 amino acids. Germline V gives CDR1 MNHEY, CDR2 SMNVEV (reference sequence). The CDR3 bases are TGTGCCAGCAGTTTGACGGACAGCTACGAGCAGTACTTC. As protein: CASSLTDSYEQYF.

The chain joins TRBV7-3 to TRBJ2-2; TRBD2 matches 9 bases. V was clipped by 5 bases and J by 5 bases; unmatched bases: 9. Germline loops: CDR1 SGHTA, CDR2 FQGTGA. CDR3 length: 16 residues. The CDR3 reads CASSISSGEGTGELFF. CDR3 nucleotides: TGTGCCAGCAGCATCTCTAGCGGGGAGGGGACCGGGGAGCTGTTTTTT.

This chain connects TRBV7-6 to TRBJ1-4, with 9 bases aligning to TRBD1. The CDR3 is 16 amino acids. V gave up 5 bases and J gave up 5 bases; unmatched junction bases: 9. Germline CDR1 and CDR2: SGHVS and FNYEAQ. The CDR3 loop is CASSLRTGTGNEKLFF. The CDR3, as DNA: TGTGCCAGCAGCCTAAGAACCGGGACAGGGAATGAAAAACTGTTTTTT.

The genes are TRBV15 and TRBJ2-6; TRBD1 agrees at 7 bases. CDR3 length equals 20 residues. Germline values: CDR1 LNHNV, CDR2 YYDKDF (reference sequence). The ends lost 1 base at V and 1 base at J; junction bases unmatched: 13. Written as DNA, the CDR3 is TGTGCCACCAGCAGAGTTCCAGGACAGGCCAGGGGATCTGGGGCCAACGTCCTGACTTTC. It codes for CATSRVPGQARGSGANVLTF.

V and J are TRBV4-2 and TRBJ2-1; 7 nucleotides agree with TRBD2. With 3 bases clipped from V and 6 bases from J, the junction kept 14 bases outside the gene matches. The CDR3 consists of 17 residues. Germline CDR1 reads LGHNA; CDR2 reads YNFKEQ. The CDR3 bases are TGTGCCAGCAGCCAGACCTCCCTCGGACTAGACGGCAATGAGCAGTTCTTC. Amino acid sequence: CASSQTSLGLDGNEQFF.

V is TRBV2 and J is TRBJ2-7; TRBD2 might be the D (6 bases). The CDR3 totals 14 residues. Per the germline V gene, CDR1 is SNHLY and CDR2 is FYNNEI. The V and J ends lost 7 bases and 0 bases respectively, with 13 bases between them. The CDR3 region has the DNA TGTGCCAGCAATCCCGGGAGCTACTCCTACGAGCAGTACTTC. It encodes CASNPGSYSYEQYF. The full variable domain, rest sourced from reference TRBV2 and TRBJ2-7, is EPEVTQTPSHQVTQMGQEVILRCVPISNHLYFYWYRQILGQKVEFLVSFYNNEISEKSEIFDDQFSVERPDGSNFTLKIRSTKLEDSAMYFCASNPGSYSYEQYFGPGTRLTVT.

The chain has TRBV2 and TRBJ2-5; tentatively, D is TRBD2 (5 bases). The assigned J gene may be wrong: the sequence end matches TRBJ2-7 better. The CDR3 contains 11 residues. The V gene's germline CDR1 is SNHLY and CDR2 FYNNEI. The CDR3 reads CASTRGDEQYF. The CDR3 nucleotides are TGTGCCAGCACCCGGGGAGACGAGCAGTACTTC.

The V gene is TRBV7-9, the J gene TRBJ2-5, with 14 nucleotides matching TRBD2. Germline V gene lookup returns CDR1 SEHNR and CDR2 FQNEAQ (reference sequence). Trimming removed 6 bases from V and 3 bases from J; junction bases left unmatched: 12. This CDR3 contains 18 residues. CDR3 residues: CASSSGTSGSWREETQYF. CDR3 DNA sequence: TGTGCCAGCAGTTCCGGGACTAGCGGGAGTTGGCGTGAAGAGACCCAGTACTTC. Full variable domain (missing parts from reference TRBV7-9 and TRBJ2-5): DTGVSQNPRHKITKRGQNVTFRCDPISEHNRLYWYRQTLGQGPEFLTYFQNEAQLEKSRLLSDRFSAERPKGSFSTLEIQRTEQGDSAMYLCASSSGTSGSWREETQYFGPGTRLLVL.

The V and J genes are TRBV21-1 and TRBJ2-5; no DNA check was done on the table's D call, TRBD2. TRBV21-1 is tagged as a pseudogene. This CDR3 region has 17 residues. The CDR3 region is CASSKGSGRGRWETQYF. CDR3 nucleotide sequence: TGTGCCAGCAGCAAAGGAAGCGGGAGAGGTAGGTGGGAGACCCAGTACTTC.

This sequence joins TRBV19 and TRBJ2-7; 7 bases line up with TRBD1. Germline V gene sequence: CDR1 LNHDA, CDR2 SQIVND (reference sequence). The J segment lost 3 bases and the V segment lost 5 bases, leaving 10 bases of the junction unmatched. The CDR3 is 15 amino acids. The CDR3 bases are TGTGCCAGTAGTGACCGGGACAGCTTACTCTACGAGCAGTACTTC. This gives the protein CASSDRDSLLYEQYF.

CDR3 protein: CSAKGPTEAFF. CDR3 bases: TGCAGTGCAAAGGGGCCCACTGAAGCTTTCTTT. The genes are TRBV20-1 and TRBJ1-1; D may be TRBD1 (5 bases). CDR3 length: 11 amino acids. The V end lost 6 bases, the J end lost 4 bases, and 9 bases lay between the germline ends. Germline V lookup: CDR1 DFQATT, CDR2 SNEGSKA (reference sequence).

The V call is TRBV13, the J call TRBJ2-5; 14 nucleotides match TRBD2. The length of the CDR3 is 15 residues. CDR1 PRHDT and CDR2 FYEKMQ come from the germline V gene (reference sequence). J was trimmed by 11 bases and V by 6 bases; bases with no gene match: 11. The CDR3 loop reads CASSSQGLAGAAQYF. CDR3 bases: TGTGCCAGCAGTTCACAGGGACTAGCGGGAGCCGCGCAGTACTTC.

The J gene is TRBJ2-5, the V gene TRBV28; 10 bases agree with TRBD2. Germline CDR1 reads MDHEN; CDR2 reads SYDVKM. This CDR3 comprises 16 residues. Losses at the gene ends were 2 bases for V and 4 bases for J; bases not matched to a gene: 7. CDR3 residues: CASSLPSIAGGETQYF. CDR3 nucleotide sequence: TGTGCCAGCAGTTTACCCAGCATAGCGGGGGGAGAGACCCAGTACTTC.

The chain employs TRBV6-1 and TRBJ2-3, with 10 positions matching TRBD2. The CDR3 is 16 residues long. V was clipped by 3 bases and J by 1 base; unmatched bases: 4. CDR1 MNHNS and CDR2 SASEGT come from the germline V gene. The CDR3: CASSELAGAGTDTQYF. DNA for the CDR3: TGTGCCAGCAGTGAGCTAGCGGGAGCGGGCACAGATACGCAGTATTTT.

The V and J genes are TRBV19 and TRBJ2-3, with D perhaps matching TRBD2 (5 bases). Deletions cut 2 bases from V and 0 bases from J, with 18 bases between. The germline V gene has CDR1 LNHDA and CDR2 SQIVND (reference sequence). The CDR3 has 18 amino acids. The CDR3 coding sequence is TGTGCCAGTAGTATATTTGGTCGACTAAAATCTAGCACAGATACGCAGTATTTT. Translated, it gives CASSIFGRLKSSTDTQYF.